These 24 T cell receptor beta chains originate from one sample sequenced in a study of blood T cell repertoires in COVID-19. This table comes from immunoSEQ multiplex PCR, and its TCRdb copy is limited to in-frame clones, with some not included. Of about 34,000 clones in the sample, 90% are singletons; the top ten hold approximately 19%. The sequenced material came from peripheral blood. The receptors were sampled from a man at least 80 years old with acute or convalescent COVID-19.

This clone was counted a single time. For the CDR3, the DNA is TGTGCCAGCAGCGTGAGGGACATCGGGAACACTGAAGCTTTCTTT. It yields the protein CASSVRDIGNTEAFF. The V gene is TRBV7-9, the J gene TRBJ1-1; weak D call: TRBD1 (6 bases). The CDR3 covers 15 residues. V lost 5 bases and J 1 base, leaving 14 bases between the germline ends. Germline V gene sequence: CDR1 SEHNR, CDR2 FQNEAQ (reference sequence).

The chain uses TRBV5-1 and TRBJ2-3; weak D call: TRBD2 (7 bases). Germline values: CDR1 SGHRS, CDR2 YFSETQ. The CDR3 consists of 17 residues. V lost 0 bases and J lost 6, with 20 bases in between. The CDR3 nucleotides are TGCGCCAGCAGCTTGGCTCCTGGGGGGGGGCGCCCCGATACGCAGTATTTT. Translation: CASSLAPGGGRPDTQYF.

CDR3 DNA sequence: TGTGCCAGCAAGATGGACAGGAATGAAGCCGGGGAGCTGTTTTTT. Its protein is CASKMDRNEAGELFF. The gene calls are TRBV6-5 and TRBJ2-2; TRBD1 matches at 7 bases. V shed 7 bases, J shed 6 bases, and the junction held 11 bases outside the gene matches. The germline gives CDR1 MNHEY, CDR2 SVGAGI. The CDR3 has 15 amino acids.

This clone occurred once. The rearrangement uses TRBV7-8 and TRBJ2-5, with D unclear. V lost 2 bases to trimming and J lost 4 bases, with 5 bases between them. CDR1 is SGHVS, CDR2 FQNEAQ, per germline. The CDR3 sequence is 12 residues long. CDR3 protein: CASSLFRETQYF. In DNA, the CDR3 is TGTGCCAGCAGCTTATTCCGAGAGACCCAGTACTTC.

The chain recombines TRBV28 with TRBJ1-5, with D perhaps matching TRBD1 (5 bases). V was shortened by 11 bases and J by 2 bases, with 10 bases between the two germline ends. Per the germline V gene, CDR1 is MDHEN and CDR2 is SYDVKM. The CDR3 loop spans 12 amino acids. The DNA of the CDR3 is TGTGCCGGGGCGGGGGGCAATCAGCCCCAGCATTTT. Amino acids: CAGAGGNQPQHF. The whole variable domain, remainder taken from reference TRBV28 and TRBJ1-5, is DVKVTQSSRYLVKRTGEKVFLECVQDMDHENMFWYRQDPGLGLRLIYFSYDVKMKEKGDIPEGYSVSREKKERFSLILESASTNQTSMYLCAGAGGNQPQHFGDGTRLSIL.

DNA of the CDR3: TGTGCCAGCACCCGGGACAACTCTGGAAACACCATATATTTT. Translated, it gives CASTRDNSGNTIYF. This sequence joins TRBV28 and TRBJ1-3; TRBD1 is a possible D gene (6 bases). This CDR3 is built from 14 residues. The V end lost 7 bases, the J end lost 0 bases, and 10 bases lay between the germline ends. Per germline, CDR1 MDHEN and CDR2 SYDVKM. Full variable domain (outside the CDR3, taken from reference TRBV28 and TRBJ1-3): DVKVTQSSRYLVKRTGEKVFLECVQDMDHENMFWYRQDPGLGLRLIYFSYDVKMKEKGDIPEGYSVSREKKERFSLILESASTNQTSMYLCASTRDNSGNTIYFGEGSWLTVV.

CDR3 amino acids: CASSLDQIGTAISGNTIYF. Here the CDR3 DNA reads TGTGCCAGCAGCTTAGATCAGATCGGGACAGCTATTTCTGGAAACACCATATATTTT. The chain uses TRBV7-2 and TRBJ1-3; 7 bases are a match to TRBD1. CDR1 and CDR2 (germline): SGHTA, FQGNSA. Trimming at V came to 1 base and at J to 1 base, leaving 13 bases not matched to a gene. The CDR3 is made up of 19 amino acids.

The genes are TRBV10-3 and TRBJ2-7, with a weak D call TRBD1 (6 bases). Germline CDR1 is ENHRY and CDR2 is SYGVKD. V was cut by 6 bases and J by 0 bases, with 12 bases left in between. The CDR3 loop spans 14 amino acids. The CDR3: CAIRSETGSYEQYF. DNA for the CDR3: TGTGCCATCAGATCCGAGACAGGCTCCTACGAGCAGTACTTC.

The V gene is TRBV7-9, the J gene TRBJ2-5; 8 bases are a match to TRBD1. V dropped 6 bases and J dropped 5; count of bases not matched to a gene: 8. CDR3 size: 14 residues. Germline values: CDR1 SEHNR, CDR2 FQNEAQ (reference sequence). CDR3 region: CASSWQGARETQYF. CDR3 sequence (DNA): TGTGCCAGCAGTTGGCAGGGGGCTCGGGAGACCCAGTACTTC.

The chain joins TRBV30 to TRBJ1-2; TRBD1 matches at 8 bases. CDR3 size: 12 residues. Trimming took 5 bases from V and 8 from J; bases not matched to a gene: 7. Germline values: CDR1 GTSNPN, CDR2 SVGIG (reference sequence). The CDR3: CAWGTGVSGYTF. The CDR3 DNA follows: TGTGCCTGGGGGACAGGCGTTTCGGGCTACACCTTC.

V gene TRBV5-1 combines with J gene TRBJ2-7, with D possibly TRBD2 on 6 matching bases. The germline V and J ends were trimmed by 0 bases and 2 bases, with 15 bases remaining between them. In germline, CDR1 is SGHRS, CDR2 YFSETQ. The CDR3 covers 16 residues. The CDR3 DNA reads TGCGCCAGCAGCTTGGGTGGGCCTGGCGGGGCCTACGAGCAGTACTTC. Its protein product is CASSLGGPGGAYEQYF.

This sequence joins TRBV7-2 and TRBJ2-3, with 10 bases aligning to TRBD2. This CDR3 is built from 16 residues. The J segment lost 1 base and the V segment lost 5 bases, leaving 6 bases of the junction unmatched. Per the germline V gene, CDR1 is SGHTA and CDR2 is FQGNSA. The CDR3 nucleotides are TGTGCCAGCAGCGGCAGGACTAGCGGACGCACAGATACGCAGTATTTT. Translated, it gives CASSGRTSGRTDTQYF.

The chain has TRBV6-1 and TRBJ1-5; D possibly corresponds to TRBD1 (6 bases). The CDR3 contains 15 residues. Trimming removed 1 base from V and 5 bases from J, with 12 bases in between. In germline, CDR1 is MNHNS, CDR2 SASEGT. As DNA, the CDR3 is TGTGCCAGCAGTGAAGTAGGGCAGGGGTATCAGCCCCAGCATTTT. Its protein is CASSEVGQGYQPQHF.

The gene calls are TRBV19 and TRBJ1-2; 8 bases line up with TRBD1. V dropped 5 bases and J dropped 7; count of bases not matched to a gene: 9. This CDR3 has 14 residues. Looked up from germline, CDR1 is LNHDA and CDR2 is SQIVND (reference sequence). CDR3 amino acids: CASSPRGPVPGYTF. The CDR3 coding sequence is TGTGCCAGTAGTCCCAGGGGGCCAGTCCCTGGCTACACCTTC.

J is TRBJ2-5 and V is TRBV5-1, with D tentatively TRBD2 (7 bases). This CDR3 region has 14 residues. Trimming left V 4 bases short and J 4 bases short, with 14 bases between. CDR1 is SGHRS and CDR2 is YFSETQ in the germline V gene. The CDR3 sequence: CASSGGATLETQYF. The DNA of the CDR3 is TGCGCCAGCAGCGGGGGGGCCACACTAGAGACCCAGTACTTC.

The chain uses TRBV4-2 and TRBJ1-4; TRBD1 aligns across 11 bases. Germline CDR1 and CDR2: LGHNA and YNFKEQ. The CDR3 length is 15 residues. The ends lost 1 base at V and 6 bases at J; junction bases unmatched: 1. The DNA for the CDR3 is TGTGCCAGCAGCCAAGCGGGACAGGGGGATGAAAAACTGTTTTTT. It encodes CASSQAGQGDEKLFF.

This chain connects TRBV5-4 to TRBJ1-2, with D possibly being TRBD1 (6 bases). Germline assignment: CDR1 SGHNT and CDR2 YYREEE (reference sequence). V was shortened by 3 bases and J by 8 bases, with 14 bases between the two germline ends. The length of the CDR3 is 13 residues. The CDR3 DNA sequence: TGTGCCAGCAGCTGGGGCAGGGGATACGGCTACACCTTC. Protein sequence: CASSWGRGYGYTF.

The chain employs TRBV5-1 and TRBJ2-3; possible D gene TRBD1, 5 bases. This CDR3 comprises 14 residues. Germline CDR1 SGHRS, CDR2 YFSETQ. Trimming shortened V by 2 bases and J by 0 bases, and 7 bases separated the two germline ends. DNA for the CDR3: TGCGCCAGCAGCTTTCGACAGAGCACAGATACGCAGTATTTT. It specifies CASSFRQSTDTQYF.

The V and J genes are TRBV5-4 and TRBJ2-2; TRBD1 might be the D (6 bases). The V end lost 4 bases, the J end lost 2 bases, and 9 bases lay between the germline ends. The V gene's germline CDR1 is SGHNT and CDR2 YYREEE (reference sequence). The CDR3 has 14 amino acids. In DNA, the CDR3 is TGTGCCAGCAGCCCGGGACACAACACCGGGGAGCTGTTTTTT. Its translation: CASSPGHNTGELFF.

The chain has TRBV11-2 and TRBJ1-1, with D unresolved. The CDR3 consists of 14 residues. V shed 5 bases and J shed 3 bases, with 13 bases lying between them. Germline CDR1 reads SGHAT; CDR2 reads FQNNGV. This CDR3 reads CASSPGRSYTEAFF. CDR3 DNA: TGTGCCAGCAGCCCTGGCAGATCTTACACTGAAGCTTTCTTT. Supplemented by reference TRBV11-2 and TRBJ1-1, the full variable domain reads EAGVAQSPRYKIIEKRQSVAFWCNPISGHATLYWYQQILGQGPKLLIQFQNNGVVDDSQLPKDRFSAERLKGVDSTLKIQPAKLEDSAVYLCASSPGRSYTEAFFGQGTRLTVV.

The V call is TRBV11-2, the J call TRBJ2-3, with 8 bases fitting TRBD2. With 2 bases clipped from V and 2 bases from J, the junction kept 12 bases outside the gene matches. Germline CDR1 is SGHAT and CDR2 is FQNNGV. CDR3 size: 18 residues. CDR3 bases: TGTGCCAGCAGCTTATTTATTTCGAGGCGGGGGGACACAGATACGCAGTATTTT. This sequence encodes CASSLFISRRGDTDTQYF.

This chain joins TRBV19 and TRBJ1-6, with TRBD1 matching 8 bases. This CDR3 has 15 amino acids. Germline V lookup: CDR1 LNHDA, CDR2 SQIVND (reference sequence). The V and J ends lost 5 bases and 10 bases, in that order; junction bases with no gene match: 10. Here the CDR3 reads CASSYDRGEGSPLHF. The CDR3, as DNA: TGTGCCAGTAGTTATGACAGGGGAGAAGGGTCACCCCTCCACTTT.

The CDR3 sequence is CAWSVKGSGANVLTF. The CDR3 nucleotides are TGTGCCTGGAGTGTGAAGGGGTCTGGGGCCAACGTCCTGACTTTC. The chain couples TRBV30 to TRBJ2-6, with D possibly matching TRBD1 (5 bases). The CDR3 extends over 15 amino acids. In germline, CDR1 is GTSNPN, CDR2 SVGIG (reference sequence). The V and J ends lost 0 bases and 1 base respectively, with 7 bases between them.

The chain employs TRBV11-2 and TRBJ2-5; 12 nucleotides agree with TRBD2. The germline V gene encodes CDR1 SGHAT and CDR2 FQNNGV. V shed 3 bases and J 5 bases; nucleotides not matched to a gene: 10. The CDR3 is 17 residues long. CDR3 coding DNA: TGTGCCAGCAGCTTTGATTCTAGCGGGGGGGCCTGGGAGACCCAGTACTTC. Encoded protein: CASSFDSSGGAWETQYF.